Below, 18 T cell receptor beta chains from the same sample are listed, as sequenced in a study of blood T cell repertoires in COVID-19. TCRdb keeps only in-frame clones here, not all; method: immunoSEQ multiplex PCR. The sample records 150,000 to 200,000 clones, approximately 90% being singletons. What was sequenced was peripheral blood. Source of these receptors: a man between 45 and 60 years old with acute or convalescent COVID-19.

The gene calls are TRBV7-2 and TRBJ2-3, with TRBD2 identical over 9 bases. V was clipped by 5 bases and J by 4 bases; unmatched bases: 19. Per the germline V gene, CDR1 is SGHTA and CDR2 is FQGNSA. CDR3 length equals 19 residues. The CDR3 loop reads CASSPILGFAGGFADTQYF. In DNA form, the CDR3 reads TGTGCCAGCAGCCCCATTTTAGGATTTGCGGGGGGGTTCGCAGATACGCAGTATTTT.

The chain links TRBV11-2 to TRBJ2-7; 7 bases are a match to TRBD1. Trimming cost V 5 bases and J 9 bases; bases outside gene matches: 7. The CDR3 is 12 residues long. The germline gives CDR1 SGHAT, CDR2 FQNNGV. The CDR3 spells CASSQGEGVQYV. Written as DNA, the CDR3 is TGTGCCAGCAGCCAGGGGGAAGGGGTGCAGTACGTC.

The chain's CDR3 is CASSQPALREGYSYEQYF. For the CDR3, the DNA is TGCGCCAGCAGCCAGCCCGCCCTGCGGGAGGGCTACTCCTACGAGCAGTACTTC. The genes are TRBV5-1 and TRBJ2-7; TRBD2 agrees at 9 bases. The CDR3 has 18 residues. With V trimmed by 4 bases and J by 0 bases, 14 bases remained unmatched. Germline CDR1 reads SGHRS; CDR2 reads YFSETQ.

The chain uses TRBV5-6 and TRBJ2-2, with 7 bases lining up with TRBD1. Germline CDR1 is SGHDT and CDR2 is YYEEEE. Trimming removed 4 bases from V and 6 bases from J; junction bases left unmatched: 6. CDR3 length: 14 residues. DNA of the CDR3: TGTGCCAGCAGCGTGGACAGGTGGTCCGGGGAGCTGTTTTTT. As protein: CASSVDRWSGELFF. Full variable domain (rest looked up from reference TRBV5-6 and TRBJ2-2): DAGVTQSPTHLIKTRGQQVTLRCSPKSGHDTVSWYQQALGQGPQFIFQYYEEEERQRGNFPDRFSGHQFPNYSSELNVNALLLGDSALYLCASSVDRWSGELFFGEGSRLTVL.

The CDR3 nucleotides are TGTGCCAGCAGTAGCCCGGGACTAGCGGGAACAGAGACCCAGTACTTC. Amino acids: CASSSPGLAGTETQYF. The rearrangement links TRBV28 to TRBJ2-5; TRBD2 matches at 13 bases. V shed 5 bases and J 4 bases; nucleotides not matched to a gene: 7. Per germline, CDR1 MDHEN and CDR2 SYDVKM. The length of the CDR3 is 16 residues.

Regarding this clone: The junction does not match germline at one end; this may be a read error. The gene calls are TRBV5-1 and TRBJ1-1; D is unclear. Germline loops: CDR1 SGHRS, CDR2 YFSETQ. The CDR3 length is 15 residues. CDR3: CASSLGGGSNAEAFF. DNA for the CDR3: TGCGCCAGCAGCTTGGGAGGAGGATCGAACGCTGAAGCTTTCTTT.

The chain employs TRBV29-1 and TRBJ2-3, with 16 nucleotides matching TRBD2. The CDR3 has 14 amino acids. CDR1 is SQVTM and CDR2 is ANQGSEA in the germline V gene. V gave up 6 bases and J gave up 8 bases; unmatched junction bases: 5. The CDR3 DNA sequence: TGCAGCGTCGCGGGACTAGCGGGGGGGACTACGCAGTATTTT. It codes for CSVAGLAGGTTQYF.

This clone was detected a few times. The CDR3 here is CATSGDREYTEAFF. The CDR3 region has the DNA TGTGCCACCAGCGGGGACAGGGAGTACACTGAAGCTTTCTTT. The chain combines TRBV15 with TRBJ1-1, with TRBD1 matching over 9 bases. V was clipped by 5 bases and J by 3 bases; unmatched bases: 4. CDR3 length equals 14 residues. CDR1 LNHNV and CDR2 YYDKDF come from the germline V gene (reference sequence). The full variable domain, in which reference TRBV15 and TRBJ1-1 provide the parts outside the CDR3, is DAMVIQNPRYQVTQFGKPVTLSCSQTLNHNVMYWYQQKSSQAPKLLFHYYDKDFNNEADTPDNFQSRRPNTSFCFLDIRSPGLGDTAMYLCATSGDREYTEAFFGQGTRLTVV.

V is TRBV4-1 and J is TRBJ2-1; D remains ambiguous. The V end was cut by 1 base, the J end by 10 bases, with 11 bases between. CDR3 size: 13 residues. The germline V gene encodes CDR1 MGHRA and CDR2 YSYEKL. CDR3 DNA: TGCGCCAGCAGCCAAGCGATGGGCCAGGAGCAGTTCTTC. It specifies CASSQAMGQEQFF.

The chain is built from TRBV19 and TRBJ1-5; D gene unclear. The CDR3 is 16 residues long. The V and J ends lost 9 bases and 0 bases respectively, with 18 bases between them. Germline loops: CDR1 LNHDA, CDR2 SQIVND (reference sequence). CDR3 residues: CASRPRGGSSNQPQHF. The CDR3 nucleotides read TGTGCCAGCAGACCCCGGGGAGGTAGTAGCAATCAGCCCCAGCATTTT.

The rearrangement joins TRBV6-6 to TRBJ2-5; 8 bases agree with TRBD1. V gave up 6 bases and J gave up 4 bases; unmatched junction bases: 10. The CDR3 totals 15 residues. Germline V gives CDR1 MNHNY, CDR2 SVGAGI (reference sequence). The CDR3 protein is CASSPRLDRGETQYF. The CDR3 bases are TGTGCCAGCAGCCCGCGTTTAGACAGGGGAGAGACCCAGTACTTC.

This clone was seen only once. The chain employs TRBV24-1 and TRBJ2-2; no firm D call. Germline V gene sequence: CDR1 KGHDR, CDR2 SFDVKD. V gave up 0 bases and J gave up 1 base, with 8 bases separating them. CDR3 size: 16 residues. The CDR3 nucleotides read TGTGCCACCAGTGATTTGAGCGCCAGGAACACCGGGGAGCTGTTTTTT. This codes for CATSDLSARNTGELFF.

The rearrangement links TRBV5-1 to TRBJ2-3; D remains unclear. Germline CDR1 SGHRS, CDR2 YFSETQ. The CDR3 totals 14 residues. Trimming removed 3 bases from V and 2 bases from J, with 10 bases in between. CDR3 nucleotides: TGCGCCAGCAGCTGGGCCAGCCCCACAGATACGCAGTATTTT. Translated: CASSWASPTDTQYF.

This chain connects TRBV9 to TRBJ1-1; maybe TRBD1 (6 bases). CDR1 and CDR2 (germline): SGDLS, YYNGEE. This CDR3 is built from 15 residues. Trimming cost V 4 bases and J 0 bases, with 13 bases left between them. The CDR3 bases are TGTGCCAGCAGCCCCTTGACAGGATTGAACACTGAAGCTTTCTTT. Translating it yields CASSPLTGLNTEAFF. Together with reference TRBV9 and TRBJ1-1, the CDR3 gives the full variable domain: DSGVTQTPKHLITATGQRVTLRCSPRSGDLSVYWYQQSLDQGLQFLIQYYNGEERAKGNILERFSAQQFPDLHSELNLSSLELGDSALYFCASSPLTGLNTEAFFGQGTRLTVV.

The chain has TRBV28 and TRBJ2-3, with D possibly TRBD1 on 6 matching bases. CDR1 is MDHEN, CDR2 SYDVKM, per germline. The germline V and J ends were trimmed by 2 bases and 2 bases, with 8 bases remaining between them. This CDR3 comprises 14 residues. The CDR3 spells CASSLGQFTDTQYF. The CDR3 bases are TGTGCCAGCAGTTTAGGACAGTTCACAGATACGCAGTATTTT.

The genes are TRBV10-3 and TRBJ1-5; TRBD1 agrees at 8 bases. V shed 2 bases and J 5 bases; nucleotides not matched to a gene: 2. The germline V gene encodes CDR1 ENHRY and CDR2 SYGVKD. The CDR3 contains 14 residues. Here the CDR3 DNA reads TGTGCCATCAGTGAGACGGACAGGGATCAGCCCCAGCATTTT. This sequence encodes CAISETDRDQPQHF.

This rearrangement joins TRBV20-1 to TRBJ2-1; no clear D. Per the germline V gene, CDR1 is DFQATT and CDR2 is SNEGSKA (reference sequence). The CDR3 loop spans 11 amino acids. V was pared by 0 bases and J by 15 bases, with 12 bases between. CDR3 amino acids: CSARDPGRGFF. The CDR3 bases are TGCAGTGCTAGAGATCCCGGTAGAGGGTTCTTC.

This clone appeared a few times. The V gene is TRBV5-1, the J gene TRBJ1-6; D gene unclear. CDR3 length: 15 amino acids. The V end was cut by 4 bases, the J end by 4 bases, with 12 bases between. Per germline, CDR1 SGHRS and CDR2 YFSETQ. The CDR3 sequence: CASSIPEGYNSPLHF. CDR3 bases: TGCGCCAGCAGCATCCCGGAGGGTTATAATTCACCCCTCCACTTT.